This T cell receptor beta chain was sequenced during a study of T cells in localized non-small cell lung cancer. Study results and limitations: Appearance in adjacent lung was seen for a median around 58 of the top 100 tumor clones.

Comments on this clone: Its target is unknown.

TCRdb's copy holds only in-frame clones and misses some; the assay was immunoSEQ multiplex PCR. The sample has about 11,000 clones; more than 90% are singletons. V shed 3 bases and J 2 bases; nucleotides not matched to a gene: 3. Germline assignment: CDR1 SGHRS and CDR2 YFSETQ. There are 15 residues in the CDR3. Sequencing used peripheral blood, obtained before any cancer treatment. The chain uses TRBV5-1 and TRBJ2-7; 12 bases align to TRBD2. This TCR was recovered from a male donor aged 60 or older with stage III lung adenocarcinoma. CDR3 residues: CASSSSSGRAYEQYF. CDR3 sequence (DNA): TGCGCCAGCAGCTCCTCTAGCGGGAGGGCCTACGAGCAGTACTTC.